Listed below are T cell receptor beta chains from one sample, sequenced in a study of glioma-infiltrating T cells. Using its own MiXCR run on the multiplex PCR reads, TCRdb lists one record per CDR3 protein. The sample lists 400,000 or so distinct CDR3 sequences; 41% were seen once. The sequencing sample was made of glioma tissue, nonneoplastic brain tissue, or PBMCs (not recorded which). These receptors all stem from a human donor with low-grade glioma or glioblastoma, undergoing nonglioma brain surgery, or in good health (not recorded which). CDR3s include the opening cysteine and the closing phenylalanine or tryptophan. D genes are given only for firm matches. Clone size is given for some rows only: seen once, a few or many times, or a class if the clone is expanded.

d_call clone_size j_call v_call cdr3_aa cdr3_nt
NA many TRBJ1-4 TRBV19 CASSDPLRTAKLFF TGTGCCAGTAGCGACCCACTCCGGACGGCAAAACTGTTTTTT
TRBD1 many TRBJ2-7 TRBV28 CASSRTGGPSYEQYF TGTGCCAGCAGCCGAACAGGGGGCCCCTCCTACGAGCAGTACTTC
NA few TRBJ1-1 TRBV4-1 CASSQGQVQNTEAFF TGCGCCAGCAGCCAAGGACAGGTCCAGAACACTGAAGCTTTCTTT
NA NA TRBJ2-7 TRBV6-2/TRBV6-3 CASRLAGTTISYEQYF TGTGCCAGCAGACTCGCCGGGACAACAATCTCCTACGAGCAGTACTTC
NA many TRBJ2-3 TRBV28 CASRKTSPADTQYF TGTGCCAGCAGGAAGACGTCCCCGGCGGATACGCAGTATTTT
NA NA TRBJ1-1 TRBV5-1 CASSRAGQNTEAFF TGCGCCAGCAGCCGTGCGGGGCAGAACACTGAAGCTTTCTTT
TRBD1 NA TRBJ1-1 TRBV20-1 CSATIGTKGAGNTEAFF TGCAGTGCTACTATAGGGACAAAGGGGGCTGGAAACACTGAAGCTTTCTTT
TRBD1 many TRBJ1-5 TRBV25-1 CASSGEGQNSNQPQHF TGTGCCAGCAGTGGAGAGGGACAGAATAGCAATCAGCCCCAGCATTTT
NA NA TRBJ2-1 TRBV20-1 CSAPTKERSYNGQFF TGCAGTGCTCCAACGAAAGAGAGGTCCTACAATGGGCAGTTCTTC
NA few TRBJ1-2 TRBV20-1 CSARPPSDRPYGYTF TGCAGTGCTCGCCCTCCTTCGGACCGACCCTATGGCTACACCTTC
TRBD2 NA TRBJ2-7 TRBV28 CARSLSTSGSYEQYF TGTGCCCGCAGTTTATCGACTAGCGGGAGTTACGAGCAGTACTTC
NA NA TRBJ2-1 TRBV24-1 CATSDFIGEQFF TGTGCCACCAGTGATTTTATAGGTGAGCAGTTCTTC
NA NA TRBJ1-1 TRBV12-3/TRBV12-4 CASSFGPRADTEAFF TGTGCCAGCAGTTTCGGGCCCAGGGCGGACACTGAGGCTTTCTTT
TRBD1 once TRBJ2-7 TRBV4-1 CASSQALGQGTYEQYF TGCGCCAGCAGCCAAGCCCTGGGACAGGGCACCTACGAGCAGTACTTC
NA NA TRBJ2-2 TRBV28 CASSNTPGRKNTGELFF TGTGCCAGCAGTAACACACCGGGACGGAAGAACACCGGGGAGCTGTTTTTT
TRBD2 few TRBJ2-7 TRBV7-2 CASSSLAGRGYEQYF TGTGCCAGCAGCTCACTAGCGGGAAGGGGTTACGAGCAGTACTTC
NA NA TRBJ2-1 TRBV7-9 CASSARGFGDNEQFF TGTGCCAGCAGCGCGCGAGGGTTCGGAGACAATGAGCAGTTCTTC
TRBD2 few TRBJ2-1 TRBV28 CASSPRTSHNEQFF TGTGCCAGCAGTCCCCGGACTAGTCACAATGAGCAGTTCTTC
TRBD1 few TRBJ1-1 TRBV4-1 CASSQVLRRQGNTEAFF TGCGCCAGCAGCCAAGTGCTCAGGAGACAGGGGAACACTGAAGCTTTCTTT
TRBD1 NA TRBJ2-7 TRBV28 CASRSPGQGDYEQYF TGTGCCAGCAGGTCACCGGGACAGGGGGACTACGAGCAGTACTTC
TRBD2 many TRBJ2-3 TRBV7-2 CASTSPSGSTDTQYF TGTGCCAGCACCTCGCCTAGCGGGAGCACAGATACGCAGTATTTT
NA NA TRBJ2-7 TRBV19 CASSPGQKNSYEQYF TGTGCCAGTTCTCCGGGACAAAAGAACTCCTACGAGCAGTACTTC
TRBD1 NA TRBJ2-7 TRBV4-1 CASSQAGTGSYEQYF TGCGCCAGCAGCCAGGCCGGGACAGGGAGCTACGAGCAGTACTTC
TRBD1 few TRBJ1-1 TRBV5-1 CASSTLTGGANEAFF TGCGCCAGCAGCACCTTAACAGGGGGCGCGAATGAAGCTTTCTTT